One and the same sample provided the 28 T cell receptor beta chains below, sequenced in a study of early T cells in non-severe SARS-CoV-2 infection. TCRdb used MiXCR to reprocess the 5' RACE reads, holding one entry per CDR3 protein. The data hold almost 85,000 distinct CDR3 sequences, with 12% observed a single time. Material for sequencing was whole blood. These receptors originate from an adult who was a healthcare worker with PCR-confirmed SARS-CoV-2 infection or an uninfected control (not recorded which).

By its share, this clonotype is medium-sized. This chain connects TRBV7-6 to TRBJ2-3, with 7 bases fitting TRBD2. The CDR3 contains 17 residues. CDR1 is SGHVS, CDR2 FNYEAQ, per germline. Trimming cost V 1 base and J 1 base; bases outside gene matches: 8. The CDR3 region is CASSLVPSGDRTDTQYF. Here the CDR3 DNA reads TGTGCCAGCAGCTTAGTTCCCAGCGGGGACCGCACAGATACGCAGTATTTT.

This chain connects TRBV12-5 to TRBJ2-3, with 9 bases fitting TRBD1. Germline assignment: CDR1 LGHNT and CDR2 FRNRAP. This CDR3 spans 14 amino acids. The ends lost 7 bases at V and 6 bases at J; junction bases unmatched: 8. The CDR3 region has the DNA TGTGCTAGTGCCCCGGGACAGGGTTCGGATACGCAGTATTTT. It is translated as CASAPGQGSDTQYF.

This clonotype was detected only a few times. The chain uses TRBV12-3 or TRBV12-4 and TRBJ2-1; D perhaps matches TRBD1 (6 bases). This CDR3 has 15 residues. V lost 1 base to trimming and J lost 0 bases, with 7 bases between them. CDR3 nucleotide sequence: TGTGCCAGCAGTTTAGAGGGGGTCTCCTACAATGAGCAGTTCTTC. As protein: CASSLEGVSYNEQFF.

This clonotype has ten or more counts. The chain couples TRBV19 to TRBJ2-3, with 7 bases that match TRBD1. Losses at the gene ends were 5 bases for V and 0 bases for J; bases not matched to a gene: 5. The germline V gene has CDR1 LNHDA and CDR2 SQIVND (reference sequence). CDR3 length equals 15 residues. The CDR3 sequence is CASSPRDSSTDTQYF. Written as DNA, the CDR3 is TGTGCCAGTAGTCCAAGGGACAGTAGCACAGATACGCAGTATTTT. The full variable domain, rest sourced from reference TRBV19 and TRBJ2-3, is DGGITQSPKYLFRKEGQNVTLSCEQNLNHDAMYWYRQDPGQGLRLIYYSQIVNDFQKGDIAEGYSVSREKKESFPLTVTSAQKNPTAFYLCASSPRDSSTDTQYFGPGTRLTVL.

Only a few counts were recorded for this clonotype. The chain employs TRBV5-8 and TRBJ2-2; no firm D call. CDR3 size: 13 residues. Germline assignment: CDR1 SGHTS and CDR2 YDEGEE. Between the trimmed V and J ends, which lost 2 bases and 7 bases, there was a span of 9 bases. The CDR3: CASSLSWSGELFF. The CDR3 region has the DNA TGTGCCAGCAGCTTAAGTTGGAGCGGGGAGCTGTTTTTT.

This clonotype was found a few times. CDR3 sequence reads: CASSPTGEGGETQYF. The CDR3 DNA is TGCGCCAGCAGCCCCACGGGGGAAGGAGGAGAGACCCAGTACTTC. The V call is TRBV5-1, the J call TRBJ2-5; the D gene is possibly TRBD2 (6 bases). CDR1 SGHRS and CDR2 YFSETQ come from the germline V gene. The ends were cut back, 4 bases at V and 4 bases at J, with 17 bases in the middle. CDR3 length: 15 amino acids. Based on the CDR3 plus reference TRBV5-1 and TRBJ2-5, the full variable domain is KAGVTQTPRYLIKTRGQQVTLSCSPISGHRSVSWYQQTPGQGLQFLFEYFSETQRNKGNFPGRFSGRQFSNSRSEMNVSTLELGDSALYLCASSPTGEGGETQYFGPGTRLLVL.

The table lists this clonotype with many counts. The V gene is TRBV7-6, the J gene TRBJ1-1, with no clear D. Germline V gene lookup returns CDR1 SGHVS and CDR2 FNYEAQ. The V end lost 6 bases, the J end lost 0 bases, and 11 bases lay between the germline ends. This CDR3 comprises 14 residues. The DNA for the CDR3 is TGTGCCAGCAGTTACGGCGGGATGAACACTGAAGCTTTCTTT. The encoded protein is CASSYGGMNTEAFF.

Many counts were recorded for this clonotype. The V call is TRBV5-1, the J call TRBJ2-7; a possible D gene is TRBD2 (6 bases). Per germline, CDR1 SGHRS and CDR2 YFSETQ. The CDR3 spans 17 residues. The V and J ends lost 4 bases and 0 bases respectively, with 20 bases between them. Here the CDR3 reads CASSPGTFLLTSYEQYF. The CDR3 DNA sequence: TGCGCCAGCAGCCCAGGGACTTTTTTACTAACCTCCTACGAGCAGTACTTC.

The gene calls are TRBV5-5 and TRBJ1-4; D might be TRBD1 (5 bases). Trimming took 4 bases from V and 6 from J, leaving 16 bases between them. CDR3 length: 15 amino acids. The germline V gene has CDR1 SGHKS and CDR2 YYEKEE (reference sequence). The CDR3 spells CASSPSPGRDEKLFF. CDR3 bases: TGTGCCAGCAGCCCGTCCCCGGGCAGGGATGAAAAACTGTTTTTT.

This clonotype was counted many times. The CDR3 here is CASSLTGTSGYEQYF. The CDR3 region has the DNA TGTGCCAGCAGCTTAACCGGGACTAGCGGCTACGAGCAGTACTTC. This chain links TRBV7-9 with TRBJ2-7, with TRBD2 matching 11 bases. V lost 2 bases to trimming and J lost 3 bases; unmatched junction nucleotides: 3. Germline CDR1 reads SEHNR; CDR2 reads FQNEAQ (reference sequence). The CDR3 covers 15 residues. Full variable domain (missing parts from reference TRBV7-9 and TRBJ2-7): DTGVSQNPRHKITKRGQNVTFRCDPISEHNRLYWYRQTLGQGPEFLTYFQNEAQLEKSRLLSDRFSAERPKGSFSTLEIQRTEQGDSAMYLCASSLTGTSGYEQYFGPGTRLTVT.

This clonotype was seen repeatedly, ten times or more. The gene calls are TRBV20-1 and TRBJ2-3, with 10 bases identical to TRBD2. Germline V gene lookup returns CDR1 DFQATT and CDR2 SNEGSKA (reference sequence). Trimming cost V 6 bases and J 5 bases; bases outside gene matches: 5. The CDR3 sequence is 13 residues long. The CDR3 sequence is CSADVAGGDTQYF. DNA of the CDR3: TGCAGTGCCGATGTAGCGGGGGGAGATACGCAGTATTTT.

The chain joins TRBV6-5 to TRBJ1-6, with a weak D call TRBD1 (6 bases). CDR1 and CDR2 from the germline V gene are MNHEY and SVGAGI. The ends were cut back, 6 bases at V and 4 bases at J, with 13 bases in the middle. The length of the CDR3 is 15 residues. CDR3 sequence: CASRPDSLYNSPLHF. In nucleotides, the CDR3 is TGTGCCAGCAGGCCGGACAGTCTTTATAATTCACCCCTCCACTTT.

This clonotype was seen only a few times. The genes are TRBV4-1 and TRBJ2-7, with 13 bases aligning to TRBD2. V lost 0 bases to trimming and J lost 7 bases; unmatched junction nucleotides: 9. Looked up from germline, CDR1 is MGHRA and CDR2 is YSYEKL. The CDR3 consists of 17 residues. CDR3 amino acids: CASSQDLRTSGRNEQYF. CDR3 nucleotide sequence: TGCGCCAGCAGCCAAGATTTAAGGACTAGCGGGAGAAATGAGCAGTACTTC.

The chain combines TRBV29-1 with TRBJ2-3, with 10 positions matching TRBD1. This CDR3 is 14 amino acids long. J gave up 4 bases and V 5 bases, and 6 bases lay outside the gene matches. CDR1 is SQVTM and CDR2 is ANQGSEA in the germline V gene. CDR3 protein: CSVSPGQGSDTQYF. CDR3 DNA sequence: TGCAGCGTTTCCCCGGGACAGGGGTCAGATACGCAGTATTTT.

This clonotype was seen more than once but under ten times. The chain combines TRBV7-9 with TRBJ1-4; D not resolved. This CDR3 has 14 residues. With 5 bases removed from V and 3 bases from J, the gap between germline ends came to 10 bases. CDR1 and CDR2 (germline): SEHNR, FQNEAQ (reference sequence). DNA of the CDR3: TGTGCCAGCAGCCCCGGTAACCCTAATGAAAAACTGTTTTTT. It yields the protein CASSPGNPNEKLFF.

This clonotype was counted a few times. This chain uses TRBV10-3 with TRBJ1-1; D is uncertain. The CDR3 runs to 12 residues. The V end was cut by 4 bases, the J end by 0 bases, with 3 bases between. Germline values: CDR1 ENHRY, CDR2 SYGVKD. CDR3 coding DNA: TGTGCCATCAGTGGGCTGAACACTGAAGCTTTCTTT. Encoded protein: CAISGLNTEAFF.

This clonotype was counted many times. V is TRBV28 and J is TRBJ1-6; D is possibly TRBD1 (6 bases). The CDR3 extends over 16 amino acids. Deletions cut 7 bases from V and 0 bases from J, with 13 bases between. Germline values: CDR1 MDHEN, CDR2 SYDVKM. The CDR3 region is CASIDRFNSYNSPLHF. DNA for the CDR3: TGTGCCAGCATTGACAGGTTCAACTCCTATAATTCACCCCTCCACTTT.

This clonotype appeared a few times. The J gene is TRBJ2-1, the V gene TRBV10-2; D unresolved. Germline CDR1 is WSHSY and CDR2 is SAAADI. This CDR3 is 10 amino acids long. V was clipped by 7 bases and J by 8 bases, with 6 bases between them. CDR3 nucleotides: TGCGCCAGCAAGATGTATGAGCAGTTCTTC. This translates into CASKMYEQFF.

This clonotype was seen ten or more times. The rearrangement joins TRBV12-3 or TRBV12-4 to TRBJ2-5; no clear D gene. V gave up 5 bases and J gave up 5 bases, with 15 bases separating them. The CDR3 is 14 residues long. CDR3 in amino acids: CASSPDSFGETQYF. DNA for the CDR3: TGTGCCAGCAGTCCAGACTCTTTCGGGGAGACCCAGTACTTC.

This clonotype was seen many times. The chain is built from TRBV29-1 and TRBJ2-7, with D perhaps TRBD1 (5 bases). This CDR3 is built from 12 residues. The V gene's germline CDR1 is SQVTM and CDR2 ANQGSEA. V was trimmed by 4 bases and J by 2 bases, leaving 9 bases between them. CDR3 region: CSVGQPPYEQYF. For the CDR3, the DNA is TGCAGCGTTGGACAGCCCCCCTACGAGCAGTACTTC.

This clonotype was counted only a few times. This rearrangement joins TRBV12-5 to TRBJ2-7; 7 nucleotides match TRBD1. Germline trimming cut 6 bases from V and 6 bases from J; bases unmatched to any gene: 5. This CDR3 region has 12 residues. The germline V gene encodes CDR1 LGHNT and CDR2 FRNRAP. The CDR3 nucleotides are TGTGCTAGTGGCTCACAGGGGTTCGAGCAGTACTTC. This encodes CASGSQGFEQYF.

The chain couples TRBV18 to TRBJ2-3; 7 bases fit TRBD1. This CDR3 is built from 18 residues. After removal of 2 bases from V and 0 bases from J, the junction contained 11 bases not matched to a gene. Germline V CDR1 and CDR2: KGHSH, LQKENI. The chain's CDR3 is CASSPALTGDSSTDTQYF. DNA for the CDR3: TGTGCCAGCTCACCAGCCTTAACAGGGGACAGTAGCACAGATACGCAGTATTTT.

This clonotype was recorded many times. The J gene is TRBJ1-5, the V gene TRBV3-1; 7 nucleotides line up with TRBD1. This CDR3 spans 13 amino acids. Per germline, CDR1 LGHDT and CDR2 YNNKEL (reference sequence). Trimming cost V 4 bases and J 4 bases; bases outside gene matches: 1. The CDR3 sequence: CASSPRGNQPQHF. The DNA for the CDR3 is TGTGCCAGCAGCCCCAGGGGGAATCAGCCCCAGCATTTT.

The gene calls are TRBV6-1 and TRBJ2-1; tentatively, D is TRBD1 or TRBD2 (5 bases each). Germline CDR1 MNHNS, CDR2 SASEGT. V lost 4 bases, J lost 11 bases, and 9 bases lay in between. This CDR3 region has 11 residues. The CDR3 region has the DNA TGTGCCAGCAGTGGCCCGGGACAGCAGTTCTTC. It specifies CASSGPGQQFF.

This clonotype showed up just a few times. The gene calls are TRBV2 and TRBJ2-3; 11 positions match TRBD2. The J segment lost 5 bases and the V segment lost 4 bases, leaving 5 bases of the junction unmatched. Per germline, CDR1 SNHLY and CDR2 FYNNEI. There are 15 residues in the CDR3. In DNA, the CDR3 is TGTGCCAGCAGTGTCCCGCTAGCGGGGGGAGATACGCAGTATTTT. Its translation is CASSVPLAGGDTQYF.

This clonotype has a handful of counts. The gene calls are TRBV12-5 and TRBJ1-1; weak D call: TRBD1 (6 bases). The CDR3 is made up of 13 amino acids. Trimming took 11 bases from V and 1 from J, leaving 14 bases between them. Germline CDR1 reads LGHNT; CDR2 reads FRNRAP. The CDR3 region is CAWGGRGNTEAFF. CDR3 coding DNA: TGTGCTTGGGGCGGCAGGGGGAACACTGAAGCTTTCTTT.

The chain carries TRBV10-3 and TRBJ1-3, with D unclear. V was pared by 10 bases and J by 0 bases, with 10 bases between. Germline CDR1 and CDR2: ENHRY and SYGVKD. CDR3 length: 13 residues. The CDR3 region is CATRLASGNTIYF. The CDR3 nucleotides are TGTGCCACCCGGCTGGCCTCTGGAAACACCATATATTTT.

The rearrangement links TRBV9 to TRBJ2-7; D is undetermined. This CDR3 contains 14 residues. Germline V gives CDR1 SGDLS, CDR2 YYNGEE. Between the trimmed V and J ends, which lost 0 bases and 2 bases, there was a span of 9 bases. CDR3 in amino acids: CASSVGDWAYEQYF. In DNA form, the CDR3 reads TGTGCCAGCAGCGTAGGTGACTGGGCCTACGAGCAGTACTTC.